The sequence of this T cell receptor (beta chain) was determined in a study of cytomegalovirus exposure and HLA in healthy donors. Primers: 60 Vbeta forward and 13 Jbeta reverse. Generated by immunoSEQ multiplex PCR, the TCRdb table keeps only in-frame clones and is missing some. The data show 130,000 or so clones, with 60% to 80% seen just once and 0.95% to 1.4% held by the top ten. In germline, CDR1 is MNHNY, CDR2 SVGAGI (reference sequence). Trimming took 1 base from V and 2 from J, leaving 9 bases between them. The CDR3 runs 15 residues. The material sequenced was PBMCs. The clonotype originates from a male donor in good health and CMV-seronegative. The J gene is TRBJ1-5, the V gene TRBV6-6; weak D call: TRBD1 (6 bases). The CDR3 sequence: CASSYWGQGNQPQHF. The CDR3 DNA sequence: TGTGCCAGCAGTTACTGGGGGCAGGGCAATCAGCCCCAGCATTTT.